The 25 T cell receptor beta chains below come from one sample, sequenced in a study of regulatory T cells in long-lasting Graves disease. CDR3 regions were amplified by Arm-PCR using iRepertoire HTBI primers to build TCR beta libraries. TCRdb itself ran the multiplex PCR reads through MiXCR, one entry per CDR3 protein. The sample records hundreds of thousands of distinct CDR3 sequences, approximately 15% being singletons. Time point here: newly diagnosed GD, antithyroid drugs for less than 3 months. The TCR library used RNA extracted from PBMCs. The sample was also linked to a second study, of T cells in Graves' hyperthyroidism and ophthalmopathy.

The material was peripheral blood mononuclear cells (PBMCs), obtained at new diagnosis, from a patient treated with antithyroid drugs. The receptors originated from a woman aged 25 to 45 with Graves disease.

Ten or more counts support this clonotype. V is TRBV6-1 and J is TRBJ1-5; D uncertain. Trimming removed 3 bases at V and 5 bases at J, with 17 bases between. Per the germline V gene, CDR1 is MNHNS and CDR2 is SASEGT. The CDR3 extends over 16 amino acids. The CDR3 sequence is CASSDNGSPLHQPQHF. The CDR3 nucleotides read TGTGCCAGCAGTGATAATGGTTCCCCTCTACATCAGCCCCAGCATTTT.

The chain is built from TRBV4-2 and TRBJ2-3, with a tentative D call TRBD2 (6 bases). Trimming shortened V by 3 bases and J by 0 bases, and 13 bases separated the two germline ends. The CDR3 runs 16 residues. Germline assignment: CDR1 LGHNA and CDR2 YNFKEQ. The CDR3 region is CASSHSSGSSTDTQYF. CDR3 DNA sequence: TGTGCCAGCAGCCATAGTAGCGGTTCTAGCACAGATACGCAGTATTTT.

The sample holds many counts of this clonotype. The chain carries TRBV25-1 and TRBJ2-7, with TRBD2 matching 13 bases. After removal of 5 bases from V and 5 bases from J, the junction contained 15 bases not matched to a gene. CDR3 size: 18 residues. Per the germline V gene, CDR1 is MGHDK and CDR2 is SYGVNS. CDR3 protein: CASSPVRGTSGTGDEQYF. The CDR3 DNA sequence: TGTGCCAGCAGTCCAGTAAGGGGGACTAGCGGGACAGGAGACGAGCAGTACTTC.

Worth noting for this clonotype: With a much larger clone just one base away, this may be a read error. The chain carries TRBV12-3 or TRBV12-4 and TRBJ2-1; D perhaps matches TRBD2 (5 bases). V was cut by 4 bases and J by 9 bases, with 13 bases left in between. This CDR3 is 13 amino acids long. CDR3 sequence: CASSSPSSSEQFF. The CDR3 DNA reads TGTGCCAGCAGTTCCCCCTCTAGCAGTGAGCAGTTCTTC.

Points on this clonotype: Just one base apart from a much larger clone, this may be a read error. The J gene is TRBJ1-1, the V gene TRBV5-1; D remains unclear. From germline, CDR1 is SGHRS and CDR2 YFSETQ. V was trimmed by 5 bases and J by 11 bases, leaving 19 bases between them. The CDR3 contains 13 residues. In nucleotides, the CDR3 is TGCGCCAGCAGTAGGACCCCGTCCGAAGGGGCTTTCTTT. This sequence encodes CASSRTPSEGAFF.

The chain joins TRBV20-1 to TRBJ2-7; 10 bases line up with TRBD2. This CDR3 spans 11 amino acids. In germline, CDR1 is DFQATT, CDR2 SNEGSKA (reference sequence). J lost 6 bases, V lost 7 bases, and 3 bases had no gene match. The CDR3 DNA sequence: TGCAGTGGGACTAGCGGCTGCGAGCAGTACTTC. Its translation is CSGTSGCEQYF.

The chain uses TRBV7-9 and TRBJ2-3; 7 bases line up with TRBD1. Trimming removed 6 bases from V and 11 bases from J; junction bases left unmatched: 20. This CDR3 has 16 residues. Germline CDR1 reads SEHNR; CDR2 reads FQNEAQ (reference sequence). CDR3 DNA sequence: TGTGCCAGCAGTTCCCGGGACAGAGAAATCACAGATGAGCAGTATTTT. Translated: CASSSRDREITDEQYF.

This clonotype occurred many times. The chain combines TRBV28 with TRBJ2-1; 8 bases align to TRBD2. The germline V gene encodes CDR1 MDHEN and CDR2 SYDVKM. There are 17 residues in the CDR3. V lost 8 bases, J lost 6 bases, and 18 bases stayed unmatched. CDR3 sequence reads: CASGKRSGSWESNEQFF. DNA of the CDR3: TGTGCCAGCGGTAAAAGGAGCGGGAGTTGGGAGAGCAATGAGCAGTTCTTC.

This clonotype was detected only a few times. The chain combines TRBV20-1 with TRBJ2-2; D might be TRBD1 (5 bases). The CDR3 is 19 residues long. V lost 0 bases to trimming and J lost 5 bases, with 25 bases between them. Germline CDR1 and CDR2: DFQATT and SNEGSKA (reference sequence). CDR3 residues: CSARDPIPPKAGSTGELFF. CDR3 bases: TGCAGTGCTAGAGATCCGATCCCGCCCAAGGCAGGGTCGACCGGGGAGCTGTTTTTT.

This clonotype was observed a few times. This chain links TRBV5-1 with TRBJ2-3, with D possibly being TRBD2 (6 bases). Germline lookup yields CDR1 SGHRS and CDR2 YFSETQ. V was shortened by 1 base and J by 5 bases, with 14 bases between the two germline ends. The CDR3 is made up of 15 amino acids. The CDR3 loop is CASSLTSPWGDTQYF. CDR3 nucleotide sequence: TGCGCCAGCAGCTTGACTAGCCCCTGGGGAGATACGCAGTATTTT.

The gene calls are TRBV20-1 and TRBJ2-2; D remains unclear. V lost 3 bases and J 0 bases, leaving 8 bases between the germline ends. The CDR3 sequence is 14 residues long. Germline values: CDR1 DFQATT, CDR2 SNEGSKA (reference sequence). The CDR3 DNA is TGCAGTGCTAGGAGGCCTCCGAACACCGGGGAGCTGTTTTTT. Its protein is CSARRPPNTGELFF.

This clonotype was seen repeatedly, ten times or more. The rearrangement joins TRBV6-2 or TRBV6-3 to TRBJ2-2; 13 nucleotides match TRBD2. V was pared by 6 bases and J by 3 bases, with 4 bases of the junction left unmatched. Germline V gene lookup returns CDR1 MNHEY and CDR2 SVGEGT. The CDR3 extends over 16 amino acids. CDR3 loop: CASRGLAGEDTGELFF. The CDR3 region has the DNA TGTGCCAGCAGAGGACTAGCGGGAGAGGACACCGGGGAGCTGTTTTTT.

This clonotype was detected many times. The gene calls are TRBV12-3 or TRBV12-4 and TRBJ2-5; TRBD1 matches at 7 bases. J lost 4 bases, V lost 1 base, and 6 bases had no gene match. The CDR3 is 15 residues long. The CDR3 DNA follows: TGTGCCAGCAGTTTAGTACTGACAGGGCTAGAGACCCAGTACTTC. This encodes CASSLVLTGLETQYF.

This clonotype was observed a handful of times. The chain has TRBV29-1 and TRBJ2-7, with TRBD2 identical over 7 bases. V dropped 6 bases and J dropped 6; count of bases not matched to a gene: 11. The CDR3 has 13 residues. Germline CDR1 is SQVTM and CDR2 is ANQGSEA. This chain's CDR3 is CSVGGTGSLEQYF. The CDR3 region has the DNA TGCAGCGTGGGGGGGACGGGGAGCCTCGAGCAGTACTTC.

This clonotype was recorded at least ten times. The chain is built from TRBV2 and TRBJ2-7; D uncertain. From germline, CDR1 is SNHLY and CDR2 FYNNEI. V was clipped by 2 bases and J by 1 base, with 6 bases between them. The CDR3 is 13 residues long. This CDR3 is CASSELSSYEQYF. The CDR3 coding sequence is TGTGCCAGCAGTGAACTCAGTTCCTACGAGCAGTACTTC.

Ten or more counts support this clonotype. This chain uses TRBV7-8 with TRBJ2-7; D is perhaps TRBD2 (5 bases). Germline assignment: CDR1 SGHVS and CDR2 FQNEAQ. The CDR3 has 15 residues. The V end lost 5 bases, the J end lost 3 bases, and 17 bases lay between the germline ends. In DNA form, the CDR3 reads TGTGCCAGCAGCAAAGGCGGAGGTTCGGTCTACGAGCAGTACTTC. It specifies CASSKGGGSVYEQYF.

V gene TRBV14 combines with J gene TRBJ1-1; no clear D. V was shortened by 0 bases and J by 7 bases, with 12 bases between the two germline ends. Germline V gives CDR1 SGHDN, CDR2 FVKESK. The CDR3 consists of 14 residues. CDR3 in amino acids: CASSQDRGYGEAFF. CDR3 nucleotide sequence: TGTGCCAGCAGCCAAGATAGAGGGTATGGTGAAGCTTTCTTT.

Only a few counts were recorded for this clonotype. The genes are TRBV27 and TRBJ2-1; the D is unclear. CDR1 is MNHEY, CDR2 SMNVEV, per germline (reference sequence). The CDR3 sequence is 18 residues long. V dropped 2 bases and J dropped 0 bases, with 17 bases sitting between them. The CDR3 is CASSLERPLASSYNEQFF. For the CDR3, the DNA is TGTGCCAGCAGTTTAGAACGGCCCTTGGCCAGCTCCTACAATGAGCAGTTCTTC.

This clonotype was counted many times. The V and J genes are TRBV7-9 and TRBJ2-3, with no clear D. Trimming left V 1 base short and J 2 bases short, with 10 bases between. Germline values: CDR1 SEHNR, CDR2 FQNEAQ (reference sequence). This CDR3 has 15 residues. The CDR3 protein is CASSLVKGYTDTQYF. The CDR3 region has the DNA TGTGCCAGCAGCTTAGTGAAGGGTTACACAGATACGCAGTATTTT.

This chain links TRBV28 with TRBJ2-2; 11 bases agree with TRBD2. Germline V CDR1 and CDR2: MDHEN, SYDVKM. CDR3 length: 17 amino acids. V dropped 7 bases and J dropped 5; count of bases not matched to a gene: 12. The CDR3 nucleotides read TGTGCCAGCACAGCTTTACTAGCGGGAGTTGGGACCGGGGAGCTGTTTTTT. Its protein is CASTALLAGVGTGELFF.

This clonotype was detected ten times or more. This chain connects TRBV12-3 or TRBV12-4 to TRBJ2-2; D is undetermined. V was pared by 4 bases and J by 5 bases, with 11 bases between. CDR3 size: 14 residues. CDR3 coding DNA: TGTGCCAGCAGTTCCAGGACCCGAACCGGGGAGCTGTTTTTT. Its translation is CASSSRTRTGELFF.

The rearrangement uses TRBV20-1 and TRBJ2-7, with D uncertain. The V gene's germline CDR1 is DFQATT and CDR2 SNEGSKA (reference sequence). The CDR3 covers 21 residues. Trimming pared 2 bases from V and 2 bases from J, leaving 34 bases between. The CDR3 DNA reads TGCAGTGCTAGAATATTTCCTCCCGACATCTTTACACCTCCTCCCCCCTACGAGCAGTACTTC. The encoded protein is CSARIFPPDIFTPPPPYEQYF.

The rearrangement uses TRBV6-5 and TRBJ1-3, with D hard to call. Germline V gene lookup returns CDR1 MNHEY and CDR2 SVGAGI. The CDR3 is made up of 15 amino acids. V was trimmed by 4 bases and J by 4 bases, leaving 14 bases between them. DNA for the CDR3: TGTGCCAGCAGTTGGGAGAAGGGTGGCGGAAACACCATATATTTT. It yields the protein CASSWEKGGGNTIYF.

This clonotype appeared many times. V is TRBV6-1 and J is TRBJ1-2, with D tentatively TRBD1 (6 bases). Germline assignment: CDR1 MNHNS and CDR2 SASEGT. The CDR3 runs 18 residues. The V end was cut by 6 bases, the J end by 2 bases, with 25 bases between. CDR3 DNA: TGTGCCAGCAGGACCTGGAGGGGGACTGCGATTTCGAACTATGGCTACACCTTC. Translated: CASRTWRGTAISNYGYTF.

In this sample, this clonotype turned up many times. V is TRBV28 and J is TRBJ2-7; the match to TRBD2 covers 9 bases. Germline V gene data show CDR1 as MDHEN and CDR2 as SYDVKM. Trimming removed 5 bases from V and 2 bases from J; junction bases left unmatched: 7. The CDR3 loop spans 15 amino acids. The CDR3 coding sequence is TGTGCCAGCAGTCCCGGGGTAGCGGGGGCCTACGAGCAGTACTTC. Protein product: CASSPGVAGAYEQYF. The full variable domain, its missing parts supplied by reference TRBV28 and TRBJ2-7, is DVKVTQSSRYLVKRTGEKVFLECVQDMDHENMFWYRQDPGLGLRLIYFSYDVKMKEKGDIPEGYSVSREKKERFSLILESASTNQTSMYLCASSPGVAGAYEQYFGPGTRLTVT.